A single sample gave rise to the 9 T cell receptor beta chains below, sequenced in a study of cytomegalovirus exposure and HLA in healthy donors (dated by TCRdb to the late 2010s). Library preparation was by the immunoSEQ multiplex PCR assay. For the multiplex PCR, a mixture combining 60 forward primers for TCR Vbeta segments and 13 reverse primers for TCR Jbeta segments was used. TCRdb retrieved this table from immuneACCESS and kept in-frame rearrangements only. Not all clones are present; in checked studies, unresolved V genes account for under half, and no reason is known for the remainder. The sample profile shows 160,000 or so clones; about 80% of them were found once. The ten biggest clones cover about 3.8% of the sample. The specimen sequenced was PBMCs. The receptors stem from a man aged 30 to 39 in good health and CMV-seropositive.

The chain combines TRBV2 with TRBJ1-4, with 7 positions matching TRBD1. The CDR3 is made up of 13 amino acids. CDR1 is SNHLY and CDR2 is FYNNEI in the germline V gene. Trimming removed 6 bases from V and 7 bases from J; junction bases left unmatched: 5. The CDR3 coding sequence is TGTGCCAGCAGCGACCGACAGGGTGAAAAACTGTTTTTT. This encodes CASSDRQGEKLFF.

This chain uses TRBV7-9 with TRBJ2-7, with D possibly being TRBD2 (6 bases). The CDR3 consists of 14 residues. V lost 5 bases, J lost 3 bases, and 14 bases lay in between. Germline V gene data show CDR1 as SEHNR and CDR2 as FQNEAQ (reference sequence). Here the CDR3 reads CASSAPGLIYEQYF. The CDR3 nucleotides read TGTGCCAGCAGCGCGCCGGGACTGATCTACGAGCAGTACTTC.

The genes are TRBV5-1 and TRBJ1-3; tentatively, D is TRBD1 (5 bases). Deletions cut 0 bases from V and 8 bases from J, with 21 bases between. The CDR3 spans 17 residues. Germline CDR1 SGHRS, CDR2 YFSETQ. CDR3 amino acids: CASSLAGRAGRVDTIYF. CDR3 nucleotide sequence: TGCGCCAGCAGCTTGGCCGGCAGGGCCGGGAGAGTAGACACCATATATTTT.

The rearrangement joins TRBV7-2 to TRBJ2-3; 8 bases line up with TRBD2. The CDR3 runs to 14 residues. Germline V lookup: CDR1 SGHTA, CDR2 FQGNSA. V was pared by 5 bases and J by 4 bases, with 5 bases of the junction left unmatched. The CDR3 sequence: CASSIGLAADTQYF. DNA of the CDR3: TGTGCCAGCAGCATCGGACTAGCAGCAGATACGCAGTATTTT.

J is TRBJ1-1 and V is TRBV29-1; 9 bases map to TRBD1. This CDR3 contains 13 residues. Trimming took 6 bases from V and 1 from J; bases not matched to a gene: 3. CDR1 SQVTM and CDR2 ANQGSEA come from the germline V gene. The CDR3 is CSVRQGENTEAFF. In DNA, the CDR3 is TGCAGCGTGCGACAGGGGGAGAACACTGAAGCTTTCTTT.

Written as DNA, the CDR3 is TGTGCCAGCAGTTTCCCCCGGAGGGGGGGCTGGGACGAGCAGTACTTC. As protein: CASSFPRRGGWDEQYF. The chain has TRBV28 and TRBJ2-7; tentative D call: TRBD2 (7 bases). This CDR3 is 16 amino acids long. Trimming left V 3 bases short and J 5 bases short, with 20 bases between. Germline V gives CDR1 MDHEN, CDR2 SYDVKM.

This clone appeared once. This chain links TRBV7-8 with TRBJ2-7, with 13 bases matching TRBD2. The CDR3 is 16 amino acids. The germline gives CDR1 SGHVS, CDR2 FQNEAQ. V gave up 4 bases and J gave up 3 bases; unmatched junction bases: 6. CDR3 in DNA: TGTGCCAGCAGCTCAAGACTAGCGGGGGGCTTCTACGAGCAGTACTTC. Encoded protein: CASSSRLAGGFYEQYF.

This chain uses TRBV6-4 with TRBJ2-5, with 8 bases lining up with TRBD1. Germline CDR1 MRHNA, CDR2 SNTAGT. V dropped 5 bases and J dropped 5; count of bases not matched to a gene: 4. The CDR3 spans 13 residues. In DNA, the CDR3 is TGTGCCAGCAGTCAGGGGGCAGGGGAGACCCAGTACTTC. Protein product: CASSQGAGETQYF.

In the case of this clone: The identical CDR3 is also encoded by other nucleotide sequences in the sample. The V and J genes are TRBV7-2 and TRBJ1-5; TRBD1 aligns across 12 bases. This CDR3 has 16 residues. V trimming: 5 bases; J trimming: 5 bases; junction bases outside the gene matches: 7. The germline V gene has CDR1 SGHTA and CDR2 FQGNSA. The CDR3 here is CASSVKGTGGYQPQHF. In DNA form, the CDR3 reads TGTGCCAGCAGCGTAAAAGGGACAGGGGGCTATCAGCCCCAGCATTTT.